This TCR beta chain was sequenced in a study of cytotoxic CD8 clonotypes in ibrutinib-treated CLL. Study at large: Timing of response sample collection was a median around 13 months after treatment start, with a range of 6 to 36.

With regard to this clone: Its antigen remains unknown.

This table comes from immunoSEQ multiplex PCR, and its TCRdb copy is limited to in-frame clones, with some not included. The sample has approximately 12,000 clones, about 59% seen once. Study-level points and caveats: Ibrutinib response saw clonality rise, and progression saw it return toward baseline. In sustained-remission versus progressing patients, sampling times differed. Public clonotypes, found uncommonly, either contracted or stayed stable on treatment.

This sequence was found in a human donor with chronic lymphocytic leukemia. The sample consisted of PBMCs, taken before ibrutinib treatment.

The CDR3 sequence is CASSSKGTGNTIYF. The CDR3 DNA is TGTGCCAGCAGCTCAAAGGGTACTGGAAACACCATATATTTT. The chain carries TRBV5-8 and TRBJ1-3; no definite D call. The CDR3 sequence is 14 residues long. Germline V CDR1 and CDR2: SGHTS, YDEGEE. Trimming pared 3 bases from V and 2 bases from J, leaving 9 bases between.